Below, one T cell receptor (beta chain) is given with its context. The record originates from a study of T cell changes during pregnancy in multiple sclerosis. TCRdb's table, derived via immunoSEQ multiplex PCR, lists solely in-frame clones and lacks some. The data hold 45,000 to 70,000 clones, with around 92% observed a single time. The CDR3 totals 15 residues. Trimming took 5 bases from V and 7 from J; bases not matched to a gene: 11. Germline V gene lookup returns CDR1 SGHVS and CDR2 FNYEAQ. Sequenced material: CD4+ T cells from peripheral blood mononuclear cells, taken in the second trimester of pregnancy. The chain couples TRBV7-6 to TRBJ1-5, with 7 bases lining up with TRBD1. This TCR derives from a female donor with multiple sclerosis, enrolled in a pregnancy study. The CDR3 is CASSPGRPTGQPQHF. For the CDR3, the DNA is TGTGCCAGCAGCCCCGGACGCCCGACAGGGCAGCCCCAGCATTTT. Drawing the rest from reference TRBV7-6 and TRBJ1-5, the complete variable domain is GAGVSQSPRYKVTKRGQDVALRCDPISGHVSLYWYRQALGQGPEFLTYFNYEAQQDKSGLPNDRFSAERPEGSISTLTIQRTEQRDSAMYRCASSPGRPTGQPQHFGDGTRLSIL.